This entry lists 14 T cell receptor beta chains sequenced from one sample in a study of T cells after yellow fever vaccination (dated by TCRdb to about 2019). Read against the paper, the sample's treatment or condition label means: live attenuated yellow fever vaccine strain. The library was produced with 5' RACE. Sequenced on an Illumina HiSeq 2500. TCRdb itself trimmed the public reads at Q25 with fastp, ran MiXCR and retained productive beta chains. Identical CDR3 protein sequences are pooled into one entry, listed with their most common genes and DNA. This sample lists approximately 120,000 distinct CDR3 sequences; under 8% were detected once. The leading ten clones occupy just under 2.5% of the sample. The specimen was CD4+ T cells sorted from PBMCs, collected approximately 11 days after the first yellow fever vaccination. Receptors originate from a man aged 18 to 29 who received the YFV17D yellow fever vaccine.

This clonotype appeared many times. The gene calls are TRBV12-3 or TRBV12-4 and TRBJ2-7, with D tentatively TRBD1 (6 bases). This CDR3 is built from 14 residues. V was cut by 6 bases and J by 0 bases, with 12 bases left in between. CDR3 region: CASRRDTFSYEQYF. The CDR3 nucleotides are TGTGCCAGCAGACGGGACACTTTCTCCTACGAGCAGTACTTC.

This clonotype was counted between two and nine times. The rearrangement links TRBV6-2 or TRBV6-3 to TRBJ2-1; D is ambiguous. The V gene's germline CDR1 is MNHEY and CDR2 SVGEGT. The CDR3 runs to 12 residues. Deletions cut 10 bases from V and 2 bases from J, with 9 bases between. The CDR3 coding sequence is TGTGCCATCACGGACCCCTACAATGAGCAGTTCTTC. It encodes CAITDPYNEQFF.

This clonotype was recorded at least ten times. The CDR3 bases are TGTGCCACCAGCTCATACCCGGGACAGGGGTACACAGATACGCAGTATTTT. Translation: CATSSYPGQGYTDTQYF. This rearrangement joins TRBV24-1 to TRBJ2-3; 10 bases line up with TRBD1. Germline assignment: CDR1 KGHDR and CDR2 SFDVKD. The CDR3 spans 17 residues. Trimming cost V 7 bases and J 2 bases; bases outside gene matches: 11.

This clonotype was detected many times. This chain joins TRBV29-1 and TRBJ2-5; possibly TRBD1 for D (7 bases). Trimming removed 7 bases at V and 2 bases at J, with 14 bases between. The germline V gene has CDR1 SQVTM and CDR2 ANQGSEA. The CDR3 length is 13 residues. The CDR3 reads CSARGARQETQYF. DNA for the CDR3: TGCAGCGCCAGGGGGGCGCGACAAGAGACCCAGTACTTC.

This clonotype was observed many times. V gene TRBV24-1 combines with J gene TRBJ2-2; 11 bases are a match to TRBD1. Germline V lookup: CDR1 KGHDR, CDR2 SFDVKD. The CDR3 is 16 residues long. The V segment lost 3 bases and the J segment 4 bases; nucleotides outside the gene matches: 3. In DNA, the CDR3 is TGTGCCACCAGTGATCCCGGGACAGGGGGCACCGGGGAGCTGTTTTTT. Protein sequence: CATSDPGTGGTGELFF.

This clonotype was observed many times. This rearrangement joins TRBV10-3 to TRBJ2-7, with a possible D match to TRBD1 (6 bases). Germline CDR1 and CDR2: ENHRY and SYGVKD. V was cut by 6 bases and J by 1 base, with 7 bases left in between. The CDR3 covers 12 residues. The CDR3: CAIRGQSYEQYF. The CDR3 nucleotides are TGTGCCATCAGAGGACAGTCCTACGAGCAGTACTTC.

This clonotype was recorded at least ten times. J is TRBJ2-7 and V is TRBV27; the D is unclear. The V gene's germline CDR1 is MNHEY and CDR2 SMNVEV (reference sequence). The CDR3 consists of 9 residues. The V end lost 11 bases, the J end lost 3 bases, and 5 bases lay between the germline ends. CDR3 bases: TGTGCCGGGTGCTACGAGCAGTACGTC. It codes for CAGCYEQYV.

This clonotype was recorded at least ten times. This chain connects TRBV2 to TRBJ2-1; maybe TRBD2 (6 bases). The CDR3 is 15 amino acids. The ends were cut back, 3 bases at V and 4 bases at J, with 13 bases in the middle. Looked up from germline, CDR1 is SNHLY and CDR2 is FYNNEI. CDR3 bases: TGTGCCAGCAGTGAGTTAACTAGCCCGTACAATGAGCAGTTCTTC. This codes for CASSELTSPYNEQFF.

The table lists this clonotype with many counts. The chain employs TRBV5-1 and TRBJ2-5, with 9 bases identical to TRBD1. In germline, CDR1 is SGHRS, CDR2 YFSETQ. The CDR3 runs to 13 residues. Trimming took 4 bases from V and 5 from J; bases not matched to a gene: 3. The CDR3: CASSPQGAETQYF. As DNA, the CDR3 is TGCGCCAGCAGCCCACAGGGGGCTGAGACCCAGTACTTC.

This clonotype was counted ten times or more. V usage is TRBV4-1 and J usage is TRBJ2-3; maybe TRBD2 (5 bases). The CDR3 totals 16 residues. Germline CDR1 and CDR2: MGHRA and YSYEKL. Between the trimmed V and J ends, which lost 0 bases and 7 bases, there was a span of 17 bases. CDR3 in amino acids: CASSQEWSQRENTQYF. As DNA, the CDR3 is TGCGCCAGCAGCCAAGAATGGTCACAGAGGGAGAATACGCAGTATTTT.

This clonotype came up many times. The CDR3, as DNA: TGTGCCAGCAGCGTAGGGGGGGCTTACGAGACCCAGTACTTC. This codes for CASSVGGAYETQYF. The genes are TRBV9 and TRBJ2-5; perhaps D is TRBD1 or TRBD2 (6 bases each). Deletions cut 0 bases from V and 5 bases from J, with 11 bases between. From germline, CDR1 is SGDLS and CDR2 YYNGEE. The length of the CDR3 is 14 residues.

This clonotype came up many times. J is TRBJ2-4 and V is TRBV28; 7 bases are shared with TRBD2. In germline, CDR1 is MDHEN, CDR2 SYDVKM. The ends lost 0 bases at V and 8 bases at J; junction bases unmatched: 4. The CDR3 is 14 amino acids. The CDR3 DNA follows: TGTGCCAGCAGTTTATGGGGGGGGGTAGACATTCAGTACTTC. Protein sequence: CASSLWGGVDIQYF.

This clonotype was counted at least ten times. This chain links TRBV4-1 with TRBJ1-6; D remains ambiguous. Germline V gives CDR1 MGHRA, CDR2 YSYEKL. This CDR3 region has 15 residues. V lost 1 base to trimming and J lost 3 bases, with 7 bases between them. DNA of the CDR3: TGCGCCAGCAGCCAAGTGTCCGGCTATAATTCACCCCTCCACTTT. Its protein is CASSQVSGYNSPLHF.

At least ten counts were recorded for this clonotype. The chain employs TRBV5-4 and TRBJ2-5, with TRBD2 identical over 9 bases. Germline lookup yields CDR1 SGHNT and CDR2 YYREEE (reference sequence). Unmatched junction bases numbered 11, after V lost 1 base and J lost 7 bases. The length of the CDR3 is 16 residues. This CDR3 is CASSLLSGGTKMTQYF. In DNA form, the CDR3 reads TGTGCCAGCAGCTTGCTCAGCGGGGGGACCAAGATGACCCAGTACTTC.